The following is a T cell receptor (beta chain) sequence with its context. The antigen remains undetermined. Memory CD4+ T cells were sorted as CD4+CD45RO+CD25- cells. The CDR3 consists of 16 residues. From germline, CDR1 is SGHNT and CDR2 YENEEA. The V segment lost 5 bases and the J segment 6 bases; nucleotides outside the gene matches: 13. TCRdb recomputed calls from the 5' RACE reads with MiXCR, one row per CDR3 protein. The data contain tens of thousands of distinct CDR3 sequences, 25% to 30% of them singletons. Findings and caveats of the study: Tumor Treg TCRs overlapped most with tumor naive CD4+ cells. Tumor memory CD4+ T cell TCR gene usage was found to cluster with blood and lymph node memory CD4+ cells and with lymph node naive CD4+ cells.

The sequence was obtained from a female donor with breast cancer. This chain joins TRBV11-3 and TRBJ2-1, with TRBD2 matching 7 bases. Sequenced sample: tumor-infiltrating memory CD4+ T cells sorted from the breast tumor. Described subset: memory CD4+ T cells, CD4+CD45RO+CD25-. Here the CDR3 DNA reads TGTGCCAGCAGCAACCAACCGGGACGGGGGGTCAATGAGCAGTTCTTC. Residues: CASSNQPGRGVNEQFF.